This passage covers 5 T cell receptor beta chains from one sample sequenced in a study of monozygotic twins with inflammatory bowel disease. TCRdb re-called the 5' RACE reads; one entry per CDR3 protein, DNA not given. The repertoire table contains about 380,000 distinct CDR3 sequences. The sample taken for sequencing was blood. These receptors were taken from a human donor with ulcerative colitis or Crohn's disease, or a healthy co-twin of an affected twin (not recorded which).

The chain employs TRBV7-9 and TRBJ2-3; the TRBD1 assignment by TCRdb is unverifiable without DNA. The CDR3 covers 13 residues. Germline V gene sequence: CDR1 SEHNR, CDR2 FQNEAQ (reference sequence). The CDR3 reads CASTPGGPDTQYF.

The CDR3 sequence is CASSPRLAGPYEQYF. J is TRBJ2-7 and V is TRBV3-1; the D call from TCRdb, TRBD2, cannot be confirmed without DNA. Germline CDR1 LGHDT, CDR2 YNNKEL (reference sequence). The CDR3 extends over 15 amino acids.

The chain links TRBV20-1 to TRBJ1-4; absent DNA, TCRdb's TRBD1 call cannot be checked. Germline assignment: CDR1 DFQATT and CDR2 SNEGSKA (reference sequence). The CDR3 is made up of 13 amino acids. The CDR3 spells CSASGTGLEKLFF.

The chain couples TRBV7-3 to TRBJ2-2; without DNA, the TCRdb call of TRBD1 cannot be checked. The CDR3 has 15 amino acids. Germline V gene sequence: CDR1 SGHTA, CDR2 FQGTGA. The CDR3 spells CASSSGGPNTGELFF.

This chain's CDR3 is CASSPNEWTGGNQPQHF. The genes are TRBV12-3 or TRBV12-4 and TRBJ1-5; TCRdb indicates TRBD1, and absent DNA this call remains unverified. The CDR3 has 17 amino acids.